Presented here are 32 T cell receptor beta chains from one specimen sequenced in a study of CD8+ T cells in alopecia areata. TCR sequencing used cDNA made by reverse transcription of extracted RNA. TCRdb's copy holds only in-frame clones and misses some; the assay was immunoSEQ multiplex PCR. The table lists about 140,000 clones, roughly 60% of them singletons. Sequencing used CD8+ T cells sorted from blood. Source of these receptors: a human donor in good health.

This clone was seen only once. The chain carries TRBV29-1 and TRBJ2-1; 7 positions match TRBD1. Trimming at V came to 5 bases and at J to 5 bases, leaving 9 bases not matched to a gene. Looked up from germline, CDR1 is SQVTM and CDR2 is ANQGSEA. CDR3 size: 14 residues. CDR3 protein: CSVWGTVNNNEQFF. The CDR3 DNA reads TGCAGCGTTTGGGGGACAGTGAACAACAATGAGCAGTTCTTC.

The chain employs TRBV29-1 and TRBJ2-1; the match to TRBD2 covers 8 bases. V lost 1 base to trimming and J lost 4 bases; unmatched junction nucleotides: 6. The CDR3 spans 15 residues. Germline V gene data show CDR1 as SQVTM and CDR2 as ANQGSEA. The CDR3 reads CSVEVEGGGYNEQFF. CDR3 nucleotide sequence: TGCAGCGTTGAAGTAGAAGGCGGGGGGTACAATGAGCAGTTCTTC.

V gene TRBV5-6 combines with J gene TRBJ1-2; 8 bases line up with TRBD1. This CDR3 is built from 15 residues. The V and J ends lost 3 bases and 0 bases, in that order; junction bases with no gene match: 4. CDR1 and CDR2 from the germline V gene are SGHDT and YYEEEE. The CDR3 DNA is TGTGCCAGCAGCTATCCGGGACAGGCTAACTATGGCTACACCTTC. Protein: CASSYPGQANYGYTF.

The chain is built from TRBV29-1 and TRBJ2-5; the match to TRBD1 covers 9 bases. The CDR3 extends over 14 amino acids. Germline CDR1 SQVTM, CDR2 ANQGSEA. V trimming: 5 bases; J trimming: 6 bases; junction bases outside the gene matches: 10. This CDR3 reads CSVPRTGEMKTQYF. The CDR3 DNA follows: TGCAGCGTTCCGAGGACAGGGGAGATGAAGACCCAGTACTTC. Supplemented by reference TRBV29-1 and TRBJ2-5, the full variable domain reads SAVISQKPSRDICQRGTSLTIQCQVDSQVTMMFWYRQQPGQSLTLIATANQGSEATYESGFVIDKFPISRPNLTFSTLTVSNMSPEDSSIYLCSVPRTGEMKTQYFGPGTRLLVL.

The sample holds a few counts of this clone. In DNA, the CDR3 is TGTGCCAGCAGTAGGCAAGAGACCCAGTACTTC. Translation: CASSRQETQYF. This chain joins TRBV25-1 and TRBJ2-5, with unresolved D. The CDR3 totals 11 residues. Germline V lookup: CDR1 MGHDK, CDR2 SYGVNS. V was clipped by 5 bases and J by 2 bases, with 3 bases between them.

This clone was observed a few times. J is TRBJ2-1 and V is TRBV19; no reliable D call. The germline V gene encodes CDR1 LNHDA and CDR2 SQIVND (reference sequence). V lost 7 bases and J lost 4, with 8 bases in between. This CDR3 comprises 12 residues. CDR3: CASMQSYNEQFF. The CDR3 coding sequence is TGTGCCAGTATGCAGTCATACAATGAGCAGTTCTTC.

This clone was counted once. The J gene is TRBJ1-1, the V gene TRBV5-6; no clear D gene. Germline V gene lookup returns CDR1 SGHDT and CDR2 YYEEEE. The germline V and J ends were trimmed by 3 bases and 1 base, with 7 bases remaining between them. CDR3 length equals 13 residues. CDR3 DNA sequence: TGTGCCAGCAGCTGGGGTCCGAACACTGAAGCTTTCTTT. Amino acids: CASSWGPNTEAFF.

The chain combines TRBV27 with TRBJ1-2; D remains unclear. With 2 bases removed from V and 0 bases from J, the gap between germline ends came to 4 bases. CDR3 size: 13 residues. The V gene's germline CDR1 is MNHEY and CDR2 SMNVEV (reference sequence). For the CDR3, the DNA is TGTGCCAGCAGTTTAAATGCTAACTATGGCTACACCTTC. This gives the protein CASSLNANYGYTF.

The chain has TRBV10-3 and TRBJ1-5; 7 bases align to TRBD1. There are 14 residues in the CDR3. The germline V gene has CDR1 ENHRY and CDR2 SYGVKD. V was clipped by 8 bases and J by 2 bases; unmatched bases: 6. CDR3 protein: CAIGTDVGNQPQHF. CDR3 bases: TGTGCCATCGGGACAGATGTAGGCAATCAGCCCCAGCATTTT.

The chain employs TRBV29-1 and TRBJ2-5; perhaps TRBD1 as D (6 bases). This CDR3 is 13 amino acids long. The germline CDR1 and CDR2 sequences are SQVTM and ANQGSEA. V was pared by 3 bases and J by 5 bases, with 13 bases between. The CDR3 spells CSVDPQGYETQYF. The CDR3 nucleotides read TGCAGCGTTGACCCACAGGGCTACGAGACCCAGTACTTC.

The V call is TRBV19, the J call TRBJ2-2; D not resolved. V lost 4 bases to trimming and J lost 3 bases, with 9 bases between them. Per the germline V gene, CDR1 is LNHDA and CDR2 is SQIVND (reference sequence). The CDR3 has 14 residues. The CDR3 nucleotides read TGTGCCAGTAGTAAGAGTTCGTACACCGGGGAGCTGTTTTTT. It codes for CASSKSSYTGELFF. The full variable domain, with the rest looked up from reference TRBV19 and TRBJ2-2, is DGGITQSPKYLFRKEGQNVTLSCEQNLNHDAMYWYRQDPGQGLRLIYYSQIVNDFQKGDIAEGYSVSREKKESFPLTVTSAQKNPTAFYLCASSKSSYTGELFFGEGSRLTVL.

The genes are TRBV7-9 and TRBJ1-1, with 9 bases matching TRBD1. V shed 5 bases and J 4 bases; nucleotides not matched to a gene: 2. This CDR3 is built from 13 residues. Looked up from germline, CDR1 is SEHNR and CDR2 is FQNEAQ (reference sequence). DNA of the CDR3: TGTGCCAGCAGCGGGGGACAGGGCACTGAAGCTTTCTTT. Protein: CASSGGQGTEAFF. The full variable domain, in which reference TRBV7-9 and TRBJ1-1 provide the parts outside the CDR3, is DTGVSQNPRHKITKRGQNVTFRCDPISEHNRLYWYRQTLGQGPEFLTYFQNEAQLEKSRLLSDRFSAERPKGSFSTLEIQRTEQGDSAMYLCASSGGQGTEAFFGQGTRLTVV.

The chain recombines TRBV5-6 with TRBJ1-2; 8 bases are a match to TRBD1. CDR1 and CDR2 from the germline V gene are SGHDT and YYEEEE. With V trimmed by 3 bases and J by 3 bases, 4 bases remained unmatched. The CDR3 runs 14 residues. The CDR3 spells CASSWATGDYGYTF. The CDR3, as DNA: TGTGCCAGCAGCTGGGCGACAGGGGACTATGGCTACACCTTC.

CDR3 loop: CASSLGTGSSYEQYF. The DNA of the CDR3 is TGTGCCAGCAGTTTGGGCACGGGGAGCTCCTACGAGCAGTACTTC. The gene calls are TRBV28 and TRBJ2-7; tentative D call: TRBD2 (5 bases). Germline CDR1 MDHEN, CDR2 SYDVKM. CDR3 length equals 15 residues. Between the trimmed V and J ends, which lost 3 bases and 0 bases, there was a span of 12 bases.

The chain couples TRBV29-1 to TRBJ2-2, with D possibly TRBD2 on 6 matching bases. Germline V CDR1 and CDR2: SQVTM, ANQGSEA. The CDR3 extends over 12 amino acids. V lost 3 bases and J lost 5, with 7 bases in between. As DNA, the CDR3 is TGCAGCGTTGAGGAGGGAACCGGGGAGCTGTTTTTT. Residues: CSVEEGTGELFF.

V and J are TRBV19 and TRBJ2-7, with TRBD2 as a possible D gene (6 bases). CDR1 and CDR2 from the germline V gene are LNHDA and SQIVND (reference sequence). The V end was cut by 9 bases, the J end by 5 bases, with 20 bases between. The CDR3 covers 14 residues. CDR3 sequence (DNA): TGTGCCAGCACCGGGAGCCTAGGCGGACACGAGCAGTACTTC. It translates to CASTGSLGGHEQYF.

This rearrangement joins TRBV11-2 to TRBJ2-7; 13 nucleotides line up with TRBD2. Germline V gene lookup returns CDR1 SGHAT and CDR2 FQNNGV. The V gene end was trimmed by 10 bases and the J gene end by 3 bases; junction bases not matched to a gene: 21. There are 19 residues in the CDR3. CDR3 in DNA: TGTGCCACACATTCTCTCCCCTGGGAACTAGCGGGGGGGCTCTACGAGCAGTACTTC. Its protein is CATHSLPWELAGGLYEQYF.

This sequence joins TRBV27 and TRBJ2-3; TRBD2 matches 9 bases. The CDR3 runs 16 residues. Trimming took 5 bases from V and 0 from J; bases not matched to a gene: 6. Per germline, CDR1 MNHEY and CDR2 SMNVEV (reference sequence). CDR3 in amino acids: CASSQRGAGSTDTQYF. In DNA form, the CDR3 reads TGTGCCAGCAGTCAGCGGGGGGCGGGTAGCACAGATACGCAGTATTTT.

The rearrangement joins TRBV6-5 to TRBJ2-1; D is undetermined. This CDR3 spans 11 amino acids. The V gene lost 5 bases and the J gene lost 5 bases, with 4 bases spanning the gap. Germline CDR1 is MNHEY and CDR2 is SVGAGI. Written as DNA, the CDR3 is TGTGCCAGCAGTACCAACAATGAGCAGTTCTTC. Protein product: CASSTNNEQFF.

The chain uses TRBV6-5 and TRBJ2-7, with D hard to call. Germline V gene sequence: CDR1 MNHEY, CDR2 SVGAGI. V lost 2 bases and J 5 bases, leaving 4 bases between the germline ends. The CDR3 has 11 residues. DNA for the CDR3: TGTGCCAGCAGTTACGAGAACGAGCAGTACTTC. Amino acid sequence: CASSYENEQYF.

The chain links TRBV5-6 to TRBJ2-1, with unresolved D. The CDR3 length is 16 residues. Trimming cost V 0 bases and J 0 bases, with 10 bases left between them. Germline CDR1 is SGHDT and CDR2 is YYEEEE. The CDR3 region is CASSLEGPSSYNEQFF. CDR3 bases: TGTGCCAGCAGCTTGGAAGGACCGAGCTCCTACAATGAGCAGTTCTTC.

The chain joins TRBV6-1 to TRBJ2-2; D remains ambiguous. Germline-derived CDR1 and CDR2 are MNHNS and SASEGT. The CDR3 is 14 residues long. The V end was cut by 1 base, the J end by 3 bases, with 6 bases between. CDR3 sequence reads: CASSEGEYTGELFF. The CDR3 bases are TGTGCCAGCAGTGAAGGTGAATACACCGGGGAGCTGTTTTTT.

This clone was seen a few times. This chain connects TRBV29-1 to TRBJ2-7, with D maybe TRBD1 (5 bases). Germline CDR1 reads SQVTM; CDR2 reads ANQGSEA. The CDR3 has 12 amino acids. Trimming left V 5 bases short and J 5 bases short, with 13 bases between. CDR3 region: CSVSGPQNEQYF. Written as DNA, the CDR3 is TGCAGCGTTTCAGGGCCTCAGAACGAGCAGTACTTC.

The chain uses TRBV15 and TRBJ2-3; 11 bases match TRBD2. Per the germline V gene, CDR1 is LNHNV and CDR2 is YYDKDF (reference sequence). CDR3 length: 16 residues. V was clipped by 0 bases and J by 3 bases; unmatched bases: 2. CDR3 nucleotide sequence: TGTGCCACCAGCAGAGAATCTAGCGGGAGGACAGATACGCAGTATTTT. It yields the protein CATSRESSGRTDTQYF.

The CDR3 loop is CASSEFSWTDNTGELFF. CDR3 DNA: TGTGCCAGCAGTGAATTTAGCTGGACAGATAACACCGGGGAGCTGTTTTTT. The chain recombines TRBV25-1 with TRBJ2-2; possible D gene TRBD1, 6 bases. V was trimmed by 1 base and J by 2 bases, leaving 14 bases between them. Germline V gene data show CDR1 as MGHDK and CDR2 as SYGVNS. The CDR3 spans 17 residues.

The chain is built from TRBV2 and TRBJ2-7; D gene unclear. V lost 10 bases and J 6 bases, leaving 19 bases between the germline ends. Germline CDR1 is SNHLY and CDR2 is FYNNEI. The CDR3 runs 13 residues. CDR3 region: CATRPFSQGEQYF. CDR3 DNA: TGTGCCACCCGGCCCTTCTCCCAAGGCGAGCAGTACTTC.

The chain uses TRBV7-9 and TRBJ2-4; the D call may be TRBD1 or TRBD2 (5 bases each). Germline CDR1 reads SEHNR; CDR2 reads FQNEAQ (reference sequence). The CDR3 spans 12 residues. The V end was cut by 5 bases, the J end by 6 bases, with 8 bases between. The CDR3 spells CASSGTSNIQYF. The CDR3 nucleotides read TGTGCCAGCAGCGGGACCTCAAACATTCAGTACTTC.

The chain couples TRBV7-9 to TRBJ2-1; tentatively, D is TRBD1 (5 bases). Germline CDR1 and CDR2: SEHNR and FQNEAQ (reference sequence). The CDR3 consists of 12 residues. Trimming shortened V by 8 bases and J by 9 bases, and 14 bases separated the two germline ends. The chain's CDR3 is CASQGWGIEQFF. CDR3 coding DNA: TGTGCCAGCCAGGGATGGGGAATTGAGCAGTTCTTC.

In this sample, this clone turned up a few times. This sequence joins TRBV4-3 and TRBJ2-3, with 8 bases lining up with TRBD2. The trim removed 5 bases at V and 1 base at J, leaving 5 bases unmatched. The germline CDR1 and CDR2 sequences are LGHNA and YSLEER. The CDR3 is 15 amino acids. As DNA, the CDR3 is TGCGCCAGCAGCACACGAGCGGGAGGCACAGATACGCAGTATTTT. It specifies CASSTRAGGTDTQYF.

The chain couples TRBV9 to TRBJ2-1, with D possibly being TRBD2 (6 bases). Trimming removed 4 bases from V and 2 bases from J, with 13 bases in between. In germline, CDR1 is SGDLS, CDR2 YYNGEE. CDR3 length: 15 residues. The CDR3, as DNA: TGTGCCAGCAGCCTCGGGAGTTCTGCCTACAATGAGCAGTTCTTC. Residues: CASSLGSSAYNEQFF.

The chain links TRBV4-1 to TRBJ1-1; unclear D gene. Per germline, CDR1 MGHRA and CDR2 YSYEKL. The V and J ends lost 3 bases and 4 bases respectively, with 6 bases between them. The CDR3 length is 12 residues. DNA of the CDR3: TGCGCCAGCAGCCAGGCGGGCACTGAAGCTTTCTTT. Translation: CASSQAGTEAFF.

The chain has TRBV7-9 and TRBJ2-1, with unresolved D. The germline V gene encodes CDR1 SEHNR and CDR2 FQNEAQ (reference sequence). The CDR3 loop spans 13 amino acids. V was pared by 3 bases and J by 10 bases, with 13 bases between. The CDR3 here is CASSFYPPPEQFF. CDR3 bases: TGTGCCAGCAGCTTTTACCCCCCTCCCGAGCAGTTCTTC.